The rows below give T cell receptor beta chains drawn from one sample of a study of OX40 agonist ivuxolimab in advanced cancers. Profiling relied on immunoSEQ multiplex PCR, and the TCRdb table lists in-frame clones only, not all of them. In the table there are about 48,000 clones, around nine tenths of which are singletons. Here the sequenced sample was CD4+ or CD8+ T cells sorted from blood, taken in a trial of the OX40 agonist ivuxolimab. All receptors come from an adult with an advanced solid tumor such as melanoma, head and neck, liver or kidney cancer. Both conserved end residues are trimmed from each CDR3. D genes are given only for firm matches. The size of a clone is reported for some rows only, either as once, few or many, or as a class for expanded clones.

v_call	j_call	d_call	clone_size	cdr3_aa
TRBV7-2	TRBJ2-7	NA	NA	ASSLALESYEQY
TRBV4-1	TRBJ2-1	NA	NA	ASSQEGRAPYNEQF
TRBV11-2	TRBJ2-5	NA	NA	ASSFTPTGSWQETQY
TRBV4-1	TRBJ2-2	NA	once	ASSKQGYTGELF
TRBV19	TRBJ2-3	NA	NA	ASSIGPDSADTQY
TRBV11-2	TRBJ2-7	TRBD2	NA	ASSLSGESYEQY
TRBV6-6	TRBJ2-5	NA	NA	ASSYGGETQY
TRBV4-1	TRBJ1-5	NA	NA	ASSQVAEYQPQH
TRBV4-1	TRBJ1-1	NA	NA	ASSHPRRQGQGAF
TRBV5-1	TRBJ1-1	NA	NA	ASSVGTGTEAF
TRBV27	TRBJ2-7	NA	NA	ASSSLPGDLYEQY
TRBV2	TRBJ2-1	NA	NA	ASLTTTAYNEQF
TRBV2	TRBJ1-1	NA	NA	ASSDFWGNTEAF
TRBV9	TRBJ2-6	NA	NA	ASSAGANVLT
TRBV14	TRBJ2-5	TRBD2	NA	ASSQVWTSGKETQY
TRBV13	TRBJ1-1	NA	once	ASSLAQGMLTEAF
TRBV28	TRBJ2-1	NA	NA	ASSTYRGGSGNREQF
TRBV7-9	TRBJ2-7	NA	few	ASSLGSGNEQY
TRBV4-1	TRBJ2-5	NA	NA	ASSQRELYQETQY
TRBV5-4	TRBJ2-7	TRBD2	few	ASSSHGTSGTYEQY
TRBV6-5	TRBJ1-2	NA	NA	ASSYSGSNYGYT
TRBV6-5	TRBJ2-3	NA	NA	ASSDSDLTDTQY
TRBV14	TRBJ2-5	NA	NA	ASSLHLEQETQY
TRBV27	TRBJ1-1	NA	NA	ASTASMNTEAF
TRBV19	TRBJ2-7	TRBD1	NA	ASADGTESYEQY
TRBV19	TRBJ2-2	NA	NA	ASGRGELF
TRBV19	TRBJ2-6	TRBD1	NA	ASSEYRGTGANVLT
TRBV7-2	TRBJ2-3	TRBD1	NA	ASSQDRGMADTQY
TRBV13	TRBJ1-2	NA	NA	ASSSTQGTTNYGYT
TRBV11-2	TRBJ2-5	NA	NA	ASSLVARGETQY
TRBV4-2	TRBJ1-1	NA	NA	ASSQGWGRDTEAF
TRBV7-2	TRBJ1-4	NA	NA	ASSLESVVANEKLF
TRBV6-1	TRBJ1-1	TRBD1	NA	ASSDPTGGWAEAF
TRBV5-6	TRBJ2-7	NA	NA	ASSLQRNEQY
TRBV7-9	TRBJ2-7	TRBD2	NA	ASSPGGYEQY
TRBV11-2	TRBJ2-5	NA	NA	ASSFPIGGYQETQY
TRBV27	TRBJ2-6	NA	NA	ASSFQPSGANVLT
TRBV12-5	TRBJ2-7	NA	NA	ASGPPTELGEQY
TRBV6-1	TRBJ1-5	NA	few	ASSERGFSNQPQH
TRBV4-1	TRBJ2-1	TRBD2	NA	ASSQAALAVLRYSYNEQF
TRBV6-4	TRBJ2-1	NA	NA	ASSDAGRSDNEQF
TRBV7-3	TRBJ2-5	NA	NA	ASSLGGRDQETQY
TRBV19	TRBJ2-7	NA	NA	ASSPQGLGYYEQY
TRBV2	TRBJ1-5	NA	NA	ASSSRQALGQPQH
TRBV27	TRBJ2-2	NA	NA	ASSLGRNTGELF
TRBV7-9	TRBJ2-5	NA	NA	ASSPRAPQETQY
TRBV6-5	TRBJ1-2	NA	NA	ASSPQGGANGYT